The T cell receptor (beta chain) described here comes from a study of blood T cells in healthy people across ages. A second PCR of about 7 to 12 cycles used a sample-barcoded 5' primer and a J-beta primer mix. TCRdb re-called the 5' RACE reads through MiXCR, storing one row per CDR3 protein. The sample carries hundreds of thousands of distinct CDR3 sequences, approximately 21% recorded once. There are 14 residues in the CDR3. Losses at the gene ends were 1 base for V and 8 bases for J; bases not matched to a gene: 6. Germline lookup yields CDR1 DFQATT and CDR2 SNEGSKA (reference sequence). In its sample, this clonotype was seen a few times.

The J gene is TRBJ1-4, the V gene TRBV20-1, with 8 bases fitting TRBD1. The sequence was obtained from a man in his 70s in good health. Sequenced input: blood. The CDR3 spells CSARAGTGGEKLFF. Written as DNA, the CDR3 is TGCAGTGCTAGAGCCGGGACAGGCGGGGAAAAACTGTTTTTT.